This T cell receptor (beta chain) was observed in a study of tissue T cells after allogeneic stem cell transplantation. Study observations and caveats: Anatomically similar tissues had similar TCR repertoires within each patient. Blood and spleen captured only part of the tissue TCR repertoire. Which tissue TCRs were alloreactive or antigen-specific was not determined. Some clones might be persisting host cells.

A word on this clone: The antigen is unknown. A clone one base away is much larger, so this may be a read error. Gene names follow the mouse nomenclature. From the germline J gene comes the end of the CDR3, since the read stops 1 residue before it.

Data came from immunoSEQ multiplex PCR; TCRdb stores just in-frame clones and leaves some out. This sample has 8,500 to 10,000 clones, with under 40% found just once. Germline V lookup: CDR1 KGHPV, CDR2 FQNQEV (reference sequence). The CDR3 consists of 14 residues. Noted time point: mouse harvest day 14 after allogeneic transplant. Mouse grafts combined 10^7 T-cell-depleted bone marrow cells with 10^6 splenic CD5+ T cells. B6 (H2b) cells into BALB/c (H2d) mice; tissues taken at day 7 or 14. The specimen was skin. The clonotype was recovered from a female BALB/c mouse given C57BL/6 T cells with graft-versus-host disease after an allogeneic hematopoietic cell transplant. The chain joins TRBV26 to TRBJ1-3; the match to TRBD1 covers 9 bases. The part of the CDR3 DNA that was read is TGTGCCAACAGTCTGGACAGGGGTGGAAATACGCTCTAT. As protein: CANSLDRGGNTLY. The CDR3 in full is CANSLDRGGNTLYF.